A single sample is the source of the 20 T cell receptor beta chains below, sequenced in a study of shared clonotypes between healthy human individuals. Measured with immunoSEQ multiplex PCR; TCRdb has only the in-frame clones, and not every one. The sample lists about 2.3 million clones, more than 85% occurring once. Sequenced sample: naive CD4+ T cells from PBMCs. Documented subset: CD45RA+ positively selected. These receptors originate from a man aged 18 to 30 in good health. Some clones in this sample may be carry-over from other donors' samples.

V is TRBV11-2 and J is TRBJ2-2; no reliable D call. Deletions cut 1 base from V and 6 bases from J, with 18 bases between. CDR3 length: 17 residues. CDR1 SGHAT and CDR2 FQNNGV come from the germline V gene. CDR3 in amino acids: CASSLGKWVPRAGELFF. The CDR3 nucleotides are TGTGCCAGCAGCTTAGGAAAGTGGGTCCCAAGGGCCGGGGAGCTGTTTTTT.

This clone was picked up a small number of times. The chain employs TRBV30 and TRBJ1-1; D possibly corresponds to TRBD1 (5 bases). CDR3 length: 12 residues. Between the trimmed V and J ends, which lost 5 bases and 1 base, there was a span of 8 bases. Per germline, CDR1 GTSNPN and CDR2 SVGIG (reference sequence). The DNA for the CDR3 is TGTGCCTGGGTCGACAGGAACACTGAAGCTTTCTTT. Translation gives CAWVDRNTEAFF. The whole variable domain, remainder taken from reference TRBV30 and TRBJ1-1, is SQTIHQWPATLVQPVGSPLSLECTVEGTSNPNLYWYRQAAGRGLQLLFYSVGIGQISSEVPQNLSASRPQDRQFILSSKKLLLSDSGFYLCAWVDRNTEAFFGQGTRLTVV.

The chain has TRBV4-2 and TRBJ2-2; D uncertain. Germline assignment: CDR1 LGHNA and CDR2 YNFKEQ. The ends were cut back, 3 bases at V and 6 bases at J, with 11 bases in the middle. There are 14 residues in the CDR3. As DNA, the CDR3 is TGTGCCAGCAGCCACGGAAGCACGTCCGGGGAGCTGTTTTTT. Translating gives CASSHGSTSGELFF.

The chain employs TRBV6-7 and TRBJ2-7; 9 positions match TRBD1. TRBV6-7 is an ORF, with its function uncertain. Unmatched junction bases numbered 7, after V lost 2 bases and J lost 2 bases. The CDR3 extends over 16 amino acids. CDR3 nucleotide sequence: TGTGCCAGCAGTTACCCCGGGACAGGGTTCCCCTACGAGCAGTACTTC. Translating gives CASSYPGTGFPYEQYF.

V usage is TRBV7-9 and J usage is TRBJ2-1, with 9 bases fitting TRBD2. Unmatched junction bases numbered 6, after V lost 4 bases and J lost 8 bases. CDR3 length: 14 residues. CDR1 is SEHNR and CDR2 is FQNEAQ in the germline V gene (reference sequence). The CDR3 coding sequence is TGTGCCAGCAGCTCCATAGCGGGAGCCGATGAGCAGTTCTTC. Its protein product is CASSSIAGADEQFF.

This clone was seen only once. This sequence joins TRBV6-1 and TRBJ2-5; D not certain. CDR3 length: 13 amino acids. Germline V lookup: CDR1 MNHNS, CDR2 SASEGT. The V end was cut by 5 bases, the J end by 2 bases, with 9 bases between. CDR3 region: CASSSGPQETQYF. CDR3 nucleotide sequence: TGTGCCAGCAGTTCTGGACCACAAGAGACCCAGTACTTC.

The table lists this clone with a count of one. The chain recombines TRBV12-5 with TRBJ2-1; TRBD1 is a possible D gene (5 bases). The CDR3 covers 17 residues. Germline V CDR1 and CDR2: LGHNT, FRNRAP. V was cut by 3 bases and J by 6 bases, with 21 bases left in between. The chain's CDR3 is CASGFSYGQGYRNEQFF. The CDR3 nucleotides read TGTGCTAGTGGTTTCAGTTATGGGCAGGGTTACCGCAATGAGCAGTTCTTC.

V and J are TRBV2 and TRBJ2-2; D possibly matches TRBD1 or TRBD2 (5 bases each). V lost 8 bases to trimming and J lost 6 bases, with 10 bases between them. CDR1 and CDR2 from the germline V gene are SNHLY and FYNNEI. This CDR3 spans 12 amino acids. The CDR3 DNA reads as TGTGCCAGCTGGGGGAGCCCCGGGGAGCTGTTTTTT. This gives the protein CASWGSPGELFF.

This chain joins TRBV7-2 and TRBJ2-3; D is possibly TRBD1 (5 bases). This CDR3 has 16 residues. Trimming removed 3 bases at V and 3 bases at J, with 16 bases between. Per the germline V gene, CDR1 is SGHTA and CDR2 is FQGNSA. This CDR3 is CASSFRQGGGTDTQYF. The DNA for the CDR3 is TGTGCCAGCAGCTTCAGGCAGGGTGGTGGGACAGATACGCAGTATTTT. Combining the CDR3 with reference TRBV7-2 and TRBJ2-3 gives the whole variable domain GAGVSQSPSNKVTEKGKDVELRCDPISGHTALYWYRQSLGQGLEFLIYFQGNSAPDKSGLPSDRFSAERTGGSVSTLTIQRTQQEDSAVYLCASSFRQGGGTDTQYFGPGTRLTVL.

This chain joins TRBV28 and TRBJ1-1, with TRBD1 matching 7 bases. This CDR3 has 14 residues. CDR1 and CDR2 from the germline V gene are MDHEN and SYDVKM. V shed 6 bases, J shed 4 bases, and the junction held 8 bases outside the gene matches. CDR3 sequence reads: CASRVRGRFTEAFF. The CDR3 DNA sequence: TGTGCCAGCAGGGTCAGGGGGAGGTTCACTGAAGCTTTCTTT.

The chain joins TRBV27 to TRBJ2-2; 7 bases match TRBD1. Per the germline V gene, CDR1 is MNHEY and CDR2 is SMNVEV (reference sequence). CDR3 length: 16 residues. Trimming cost V 3 bases and J 3 bases; bases outside gene matches: 7. The CDR3, as DNA: TGTGCCAGCAGTTTCAGAAGGGGGCGAGACACCGGGGAGCTGTTTTTT. Its protein is CASSFRRGRDTGELFF.

The rearrangement joins TRBV5-1 to TRBJ2-7; 7 positions match TRBD1. Per germline, CDR1 SGHRS and CDR2 YFSETQ. The CDR3 sequence is 16 residues long. V shed 2 bases, J shed 2 bases, and the junction held 10 bases outside the gene matches. The CDR3: CASSLTGDPSTYEQYF. CDR3 DNA: TGCGCCAGCAGCTTAACAGGGGACCCCTCTACCTACGAGCAGTACTTC.

On this clone: At the DNA level, this CDR3 is encoded by other sequences in the same sample as well. This chain uses TRBV28 with TRBJ2-7, with 10 nucleotides matching TRBD2. Germline V gene data show CDR1 as MDHEN and CDR2 as SYDVKM. The CDR3 covers 14 residues. The junction had 5 bases not matched to a gene; V was cut back by 5 bases and J by 4 bases. The CDR3 here is CASSPSGRAYEQYF. For the CDR3, the DNA is TGTGCCAGCAGTCCCAGCGGGAGGGCGTACGAGCAGTACTTC.

The J gene is TRBJ2-7, the V gene TRBV4-3; D is unresolved. V lost 0 bases to trimming and J lost 4 bases, with 7 bases between them. CDR3 length equals 13 residues. Germline values: CDR1 LGHNA, CDR2 YSLEER. The CDR3 region is CASSQEHGYEQYF. CDR3 in DNA: TGCGCCAGCAGCCAAGAACATGGATACGAGCAGTACTTC.

The rearrangement joins TRBV7-2 to TRBJ2-2; D ambiguous. Germline V gene data show CDR1 as SGHTA and CDR2 as FQGNSA. The CDR3 sequence is 16 residues long. V was shortened by 6 bases and J by 0 bases, with 14 bases between the two germline ends. CDR3 nucleotides: TGTGCCAGCAGTAGCCGTTTGGTACCGAACACCGGGGAGCTGTTTTTT. It specifies CASSSRLVPNTGELFF. Based on the CDR3 plus reference TRBV7-2 and TRBJ2-2, the full variable domain is GAGVSQSPSNKVTEKGKDVELRCDPISGHTALYWYRQSLGQGLEFLIYFQGNSAPDKSGLPSDRFSAERTGGSVSTLTIQRTQQEDSAVYLCASSSRLVPNTGELFFGEGSRLTVL.

The V call is TRBV4-2, the J call TRBJ2-2; 10 bases line up with TRBD2. Unmatched junction bases numbered 13, after V lost 4 bases and J lost 5 bases. The CDR3 consists of 18 residues. The germline V gene has CDR1 LGHNA and CDR2 YNFKEQ. The CDR3 here is CASSLSPLAGVGTGELFF. CDR3 DNA sequence: TGTGCCAGCAGCCTAAGTCCGCTAGCGGGAGTTGGAACCGGGGAGCTGTTTTTT.

The chain combines TRBV11-2 with TRBJ2-2, with 8 bases that match TRBD1. CDR3 length equals 13 residues. V trimming: 11 bases; J trimming: 6 bases; junction bases outside the gene matches: 8. CDR1 is SGHAT, CDR2 FQNNGV, per germline. CDR3 in DNA: TGTGCCGGTCAGGGGGCGCGGTCCGGGGAGCTGTTTTTT. Amino acids: CAGQGARSGELFF.

The rearrangement links TRBV13 to TRBJ2-5; 14 nucleotides align to TRBD2. This CDR3 comprises 17 residues. With 5 bases clipped from V and 5 bases from J, the junction kept 10 bases outside the gene matches. The germline V gene encodes CDR1 PRHDT and CDR2 FYEKMQ (reference sequence). The CDR3 DNA reads TGTGCCAGCAGCCTCCCCGGGACTAGCGGGAGCCTTGAGACCCAGTACTTC. Translated: CASSLPGTSGSLETQYF.

In its sample, this clone was seen once. The chain links TRBV7-3 to TRBJ2-1; 10 positions match TRBD2. The CDR3 sequence is 16 residues long. J lost 6 bases, V lost 2 bases, and 7 bases had no gene match. Germline V gene lookup returns CDR1 SGHTA and CDR2 FQGTGA. CDR3 sequence: CASSLSSGSIGNEQFF. CDR3 bases: TGTGCCAGCAGCTTATCTAGCGGGAGTATAGGCAATGAGCAGTTCTTC.

The J gene is TRBJ1-1, the V gene TRBV29-1, with no clear D. Germline V gene data show CDR1 as SQVTM and CDR2 as ANQGSEA. The CDR3 runs to 14 residues. The germline V and J ends were trimmed by 6 bases and 5 bases, with 19 bases remaining between them. CDR3 amino acids: CSVMASGRVTEAFF. DNA for the CDR3: TGCAGCGTAATGGCTTCAGGACGGGTTACTGAAGCTTTCTTT.